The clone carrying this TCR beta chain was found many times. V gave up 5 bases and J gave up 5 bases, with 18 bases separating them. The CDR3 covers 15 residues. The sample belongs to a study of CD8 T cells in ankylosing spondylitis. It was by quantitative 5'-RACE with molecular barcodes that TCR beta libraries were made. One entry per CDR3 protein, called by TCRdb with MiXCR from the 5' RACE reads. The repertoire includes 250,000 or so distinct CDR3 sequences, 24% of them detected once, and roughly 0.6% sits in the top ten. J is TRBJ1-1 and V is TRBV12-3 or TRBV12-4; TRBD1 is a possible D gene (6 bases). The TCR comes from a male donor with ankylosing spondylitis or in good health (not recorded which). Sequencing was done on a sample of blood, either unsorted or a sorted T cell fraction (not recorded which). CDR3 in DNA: TGTGCCAGCAGTCTGTCAGGGGTGGGAGGAACTGAAGCTTTCTTT. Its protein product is CASSLSGVGGTEAFF.